This entry is about one T cell receptor (beta chain). As yet, its antigen is unknown. This sample was taken from a study of CD8 T cells in Susac syndrome. Healthy donors served as age- and sex-matched controls. V dropped 11 bases and J dropped 0; count of bases not matched to a gene: 11. Germline CDR1 is LNHDA and CDR2 is SQIVND (reference sequence). This CDR3 region has 15 residues. Reverse transcription of about 0.45 to 1 ug RNA was carried out with random hexamers. The authors amplified TCR beta CDR3 across 54 Vbeta and 13 Jbeta using immunoSEQ multiplex PCR. TCRdb analysed the immunoSEQ multiplex PCR reads with MiXCR anew, one entry per CDR3 protein. The repertoire consists of 53,000 or so distinct CDR3 sequences, with 93% occurring once and the leading ten covering roughly 0.58%. General study findings and limits: The authors acknowledged that their TCR sequencing and HLA analysis involved a relatively small number of individuals.

This sequence was found in a human donor in good health. The chain joins TRBV19 to TRBJ1-1; 8 positions agree with TRBD1. The sequenced sample consisted of CD8+ T cells from PBMCs. The DNA for the CDR3 is TGTGCCTCCCTAAGGCAGGGGGCTATGAACACTGAAGCTTTCTTT. It encodes CASLRQGAMNTEAFF.